This T cell receptor (beta chain) derives from a study of T cell responses to AZD1222 COVID-19 vaccine. Study results and limitations: It was only after the peak T cell response that any repertoires were sampled.

Profiled with immunoSEQ multiplex PCR; TCRdb holds only in-frame clones, not every one. The table records under 100,000 clones, approximately 91% of them present only once. In regard to this clone: Its target is not known.

CDR3 length equals 16 residues. Germline lookup yields CDR1 ENHRY and CDR2 SYGVKD. The trim removed 11 bases at V and 2 bases at J, leaving 12 bases unmatched. The sequences come from peripheral blood, collected on day 0 of AZD1222 vaccination. The sequence was collected from an adult in good health. The chain uses TRBV10-3 and TRBJ2-6; TRBD1 matches 7 bases. The chain's CDR3 is CAVQGKGPPGANVLTF. CDR3 bases: TGTGCCGTACAGGGGAAAGGGCCCCCTGGGGCCAACGTCCTGACTTTC.